These T cell receptor beta chains were read from a single sample in a study of control samples from healthy donors and cancer patients. Produced via immunoSEQ multiplex PCR; TCRdb's table is partial and in-frame only. The sample has approximately 90,000 clones; 85% to 95% are singletons. What was sequenced was blood. These receptor sequences come from a woman aged 25 to 45 in good health. Each CDR3 is given with its conserved first and last residue. A D gene is named only where the DNA matches it firmly.

V gene	J gene	D gene	CDR3 protein
TRBV9	TRBJ2-5	TRBD2	CASSVGLAGRQETQYF
TRBV11-3	TRBJ1-1	.	CASSLVKEKNTEAFF
TRBV11-2	TRBJ1-1	.	CASSLDPPGRGVGTEAFF
TRBV5-1	TRBJ2-1	.	CASSFDSSYNEQFF
TRBV6-5	TRBJ1-4	TRBD1	CASGDRADEKLFF
TRBV9	TRBJ2-3	TRBD2	CASSAQGGRVSTDTQYF
TRBV5-1	TRBJ1-6	.	CASSSDSNSPLHF
TRBV4-1	TRBJ1-6	.	CASSQDLGAQYNSPLHF
TRBV10-2	TRBJ2-5	TRBD1	CASSEQGFGETQYF
TRBV6-1	TRBJ1-5	TRBD1	CASSEILQGGQPQHF
TRBV28	TRBJ1-5	.	CASSEIRDPYSNQPQHF
TRBV24-1	TRBJ2-1	TRBD2	CATSDGGLAGGNEQFF
TRBV19	TRBJ1-2	.	CASSMRGPAYGYTF
TRBV24-1	TRBJ1-1	.	CATSGTEAFF
TRBV27	TRBJ2-7	TRBD2	CASSLKGGRAYRQYF
TRBV10-3	TRBJ1-2	.	CAISGASPIWDYGYTF
TRBV7-3	TRBJ2-2	TRBD2	CASSLGLAGVVGTGELFF
TRBV6-1	TRBJ1-4	.	CASSEFGGSVEKLFF
TRBV5-1	TRBJ1-6	TRBD1	CASSLGDRANSPLHF
TRBV14	TRBJ1-3	.	CASSRGPPGNTIYF
TRBV29-1	TRBJ1-3	TRBD1	CSVVTGQGYGNTIYF
TRBV5-4	TRBJ2-1	.	CASSSPGEEQFF
TRBV7-9	TRBJ2-4	.	CASSLGLESRIQYF
TRBV6-5	TRBJ1-4	.	CAYGQMGEKLFF
TRBV5-6	TRBJ2-7	.	CASSPEGRSYEQYF
TRBV10-1	TRBJ2-1	TRBD2	CASSGGLDYEQFF
TRBV19	TRBJ2-1	.	CASTETDYNEQFF
TRBV10-1	TRBJ1-5	.	CASSDSFKPQHF
TRBV28	TRBJ2-1	TRBD2	CASSGLAGGYNEQFF
TRBV4-1	TRBJ2-1	.	CASSQARQRDNEQFF
TRBV30	TRBJ1-2	.	CAWSVTAAYGYTF
TRBV7-9	TRBJ1-1	.	CASSVLLLPNTEAFF
TRBV9	TRBJ1-2	.	CASSVSSSTDYYGYTF
TRBV27	TRBJ1-1	TRBD1	CASSLSPNRGTEAFF
TRBV19	TRBJ2-3	.	CASSVTGTATDTQYF
TRBV7-9	TRBJ2-3	.	CASSSVSTDTQYF
TRBV18	TRBJ2-1	.	CASSDIRVPSSEQFF
TRBV6-6	TRBJ1-1	.	CASSQGQFTEAFF
TRBV27	TRBJ2-1	TRBD1	CASSFRGTNNEQFF
TRBV3-1/TRBV3-2	TRBJ1-2	.	CASSQDAQGYGYTF
TRBV10-2	TRBJ2-1	.	CASTLGINNEQFF
TRBV7-6	TRBJ2-1	.	CASSLARDYEQFF
TRBV2	TRBJ1-2	.	CATGETVYGYTF
TRBV30	TRBJ2-7	.	CAWSLDRVNYEQYF
TRBV15	TRBJ1-3	TRBD1	CATSNGTGTGNTIYF
TRBV15	TRBJ1-2	.	CATSRDSISGYGYTF
TRBV19	TRBJ2-7	TRBD1	CASSALAGTGEQYF
TRBV7-3	TRBJ1-1	TRBD1	CASSEGTGGTEAFF
TRBV19	TRBJ1-2	.	CASSAGHPNYGYTF
TRBV3-1/TRBV3-2	TRBJ1-1	.	CASSQGLGTAQNTEAFF
TRBV7-9	TRBJ1-1	TRBD1	CASSLEGDRATEAFF
TRBV10-3	TRBJ2-7	TRBD2	CAISDLRLAGGLSYEQYF
TRBV12-3/TRBV12-4	TRBJ1-5	TRBD1	CASRPTGGEPQHF
TRBV14	TRBJ2-1	.	CASSQVSLAGHPSSYNEQFF
TRBV6-2/TRBV6-3	TRBJ1-2	.	CASSYSPAGNYGYTF
TRBV20-1	TRBJ2-1	.	CSASGENNEQFF
TRBV2	TRBJ1-1	.	CASKNSMNTEAFF
TRBV29-1	TRBJ2-1	.	CSVKRLTGAGRGEQFF
TRBV27	TRBJ1-1	.	CASSLSANTEAFF
TRBV6-4	TRBJ2-5	TRBD1	CASNRQGRRETQYF